This T cell receptor beta chain was sequenced in a study of blood T cells in healthy people across ages. The germline V gene encodes CDR1 SSHAT and CDR2 FNYEAQ (reference sequence). The V segment lost 5 bases and the J segment 8 bases; nucleotides outside the gene matches: 10. The CDR3 consists of 15 residues. A sample-barcoded 5' primer and a J-beta primer mix were used in a second PCR of about 7 to 11 cycles. TCRdb called the 5' RACE reads again in MiXCR, with one record for every CDR3 protein. The sample carries just under 750,000 distinct CDR3 sequences, roughly 20% recorded once. The receptor was derived from a man in his sixties or seventies in good health. V gene TRBV7-7 combines with J gene TRBJ2-3; 10 bases are a match to TRBD2. The sequenced sample consisted of blood. For the CDR3, the DNA is TGTGCCAGCAGCCCGACCAGCGGGAGGGCCGGTACGCAGTATTTT. Its translation is CASSPTSGRAGTQYF.